This TCR beta chain was captured in a study of cytomegalovirus exposure and HLA in healthy donors. Overall study context: In a later analysis, the roughly 120 validation repertoires were reported to have used the same platform as the roughly 600 first-cohort repertoires.

Regarding this clone: The antigen remains unidentified.

General observations from the study: In vitro testing confirmed three CMV-associated chains as specific for CMV antigens. Reports indicated that the classifier achieved high specificity and sensitivity in diagnosing cytomegalovirus status.

Profiling relied on immunoSEQ multiplex PCR, and the TCRdb table lists in-frame clones only, not all of them. The sample yields 120,000 to 150,000 clones, roughly 86% seen once. CDR1 and CDR2 from the germline V gene are LNHDA and SQIVND (reference sequence). This CDR3 spans 15 amino acids. V dropped 4 bases and J dropped 4 bases, with 13 bases sitting between them. Sequenced: PBMCs. The TCR comes from a man younger than 35 in good health and CMV-seropositive. The chain combines TRBV19 with TRBJ1-4; tentative D call: TRBD1 (6 bases). The DNA of the CDR3 is TGTGCCAGTAGTACTGGACAGACTTATAATGAAAAACTGTTTTTT. Its protein product is CASSTGQTYNEKLFF.